Listed below are T cell receptor beta chains from one sample, sequenced in a study of cytomegalovirus exposure and HLA in healthy donors. Method: immunoSEQ multiplex PCR; TCRdb's copy keeps in-frame clones and lacks some. The sample has approximately 110,000 clones; 79% are singletons. Sequencing used PBMCs. The source of these receptors is a woman younger than 30 in good health and CMV-seropositive. CDR3s include the opening cysteine and the closing phenylalanine or tryptophan. D genes are given only for firm matches. Only part of the rows carry a size: once, few, many, or a class if the clone is expanded.

V	size	J	D	DNA	CDR3
TRBV6-5	.	TRBJ2-7	.	TGTGCCAGCAGTTACACCCCGACGCTTCGCGGCGAGCAGTACTTC	CASSYTPTLRGEQYF
TRBV28	few	TRBJ1-2	.	TGTGCCAGCAGTTCCCCCAGCGGATCTAACTATGGCTACACCTTC	CASSSPSGSNYGYTF
TRBV10-3	.	TRBJ2-1	.	TGTGCCATCAGTGAGTCCCGCTCAGCGGGCCTTTACAATGAGCAGTTCTTC	CAISESRSAGLYNEQFF
TRBV6-1	.	TRBJ1-3	.	TGTGCCAGCAGTGAAGTCCGGGACACCAACACCATATATTTT	CASSEVRDTNTIYF
TRBV4-2	.	TRBJ2-7	TRBD2	TGTGCCAGCAGCCCCCTTAGCGGGAGCCCCTACGAGCAGTACTTC	CASSPLSGSPYEQYF
TRBV19	.	TRBJ2-7	TRBD1	TGTGCCAGTAGTATGGGACAGGGGGCGCTCACCTACGAGCAGTACTTC	CASSMGQGALTYEQYF
TRBV25-1	.	TRBJ2-5	TRBD2	TGTGCCAGCAGTAGACTAGCGGGCCCCCAAGAGACCCAGTACTTC	CASSRLAGPQETQYF
TRBV10-3	once	TRBJ2-1	TRBD2	TGTGCCATCAGCTTTATAGCGGGAGTGGTTAATGAGCAGTTCTTC	CAISFIAGVVNEQFF
TRBV7-9	.	TRBJ2-7	.	TGTGCCAGCAGCTTACGGGAGAGGGCGGAGCACTACGAGCAGTACTTC	CASSLRERAEHYEQYF
TRBV12-2	.	TRBJ2-7	.	TGTGCAAGTCGCTTAGATCCAAGCTTGGCTAGCGGGAGGGCCATCTCCGAGCAGTACTTC	CASRLDPSLASGRAISEQYF
TRBV5-4	few	TRBJ2-4	.	TGTGCCAGCAGCTTAGACTTAGCCAAAAACATTCAGTACTTC	CASSLDLAKNIQYF
TRBV6-5	few	TRBJ1-1	.	TGTGCCAGCAGTCGTAGAGGGAGAACTGAAGCTTTCTTT	CASSRRGRTEAFF
TRBV19	.	TRBJ2-3	TRBD2	TGTGCCAGTAGTATAGATGGGGGCTCTAGCGGGAGGCCCCTAGATACGCAGTATTTT	CASSIDGGSSGRPLDTQYF
TRBV30	.	TRBJ1-5	TRBD1	TGTGCCTGGAGTGTACGACAGGGAGGAGATCAGCCCCAGCATTTT	CAWSVRQGGDQPQHF
TRBV9	.	TRBJ1-5	.	TGTGCCAGCAGCGTACAGGGAGGACAGCCCCAGCATTTT	CASSVQGGQPQHF
TRBV19	.	TRBJ1-5	.	TGTGCCAGTAGTATCACCACGACAGTGAGCAATCAGCCCCAGCATTTT	CASSITTTVSNQPQHF
TRBV10-3	.	TRBJ2-5	.	TGTGCCAGTTTAAGGGGGTACGGGGAGACCCAGTACTTC	CASLRGYGETQYF
TRBV5-1	.	TRBJ1-1	.	TGCGCCAGCAGCTTCCTCGGGGTAATGAACACTGAAGCTTTCTTT	CASSFLGVMNTEAFF
TRBV7-9	.	TRBJ1-2	TRBD1	TGTGCCAGCAGCTTAGTATCAGGGGGCGCAAACTATGGCTACACCTTC	CASSLVSGGANYGYTF
TRBV6-4	.	TRBJ2-1	.	TGTGCCAGCAGTGGGGGGGAGCGACCCAATGAGCAGTTCTTC	CASSGGERPNEQFF
TRBV6-6	.	TRBJ2-5	TRBD1	TGTGCCAGCGTATTAAGGGGGCGAGGGGAGACCCAGTACTTC	CASVLRGRGETQYF
TRBV9	.	TRBJ2-3	.	TGTGCCAGCAGCGGACAAGCAGGGGCAGATACGCAGTATTTT	CASSGQAGADTQYF
TRBV2	.	TRBJ2-7	.	TGTGCCAGCAGTGAACAGACTACCTACGAGCAGTACTTC	CASSEQTTYEQYF